A selection of T cell receptor beta chains follows, all from one sample in a study of blood T cell repertoires in COVID-19. Generated by immunoSEQ multiplex PCR, the TCRdb table keeps only in-frame clones and is missing some. The table shows roughly 90,000 clones, with about 90% occurring only once. Sequences were obtained from peripheral blood. The receptors stem from a human donor with active COVID-19. The donor label of this sample is uncertain. The CDR3 runs from the conserved cysteine through the conserved F or W. The D gene is left open where the match is weak. Clone sizes are given selectively: once, few, many, or a class where the clone is expanded.

clone_size: once; j_call: TRBJ1-4; d_call: .; v_call: TRBV6-6; cdr3_aa: CASRAGGTNEKLFF; cdr3_nt: TGTGCCAGCAGAGCGGGCGGTACTAATGAAAAACTGTTTTTT
clone_size: .; j_call: TRBJ2-1; d_call: TRBD1; v_call: TRBV19; cdr3_aa: CASSPRGQGKNEQFF; cdr3_nt: TGTGCCAGTAGCCCGCGGGGACAGGGAAAAAATGAGCAGTTCTTC
clone_size: .; j_call: TRBJ1-2; d_call: TRBD1; v_call: TRBV2; cdr3_aa: CASRDRGLYGYTF; cdr3_nt: TGTGCCAGCAGGGACAGGGGATTATATGGCTACACCTTC
clone_size: .; j_call: TRBJ1-1; d_call: .; v_call: TRBV12-3/TRBV12-4; cdr3_aa: CASSLRGGTEAFF; cdr3_nt: TGTGCCAGCAGTTTAAGGGGGGGTACTGAAGCTTTCTTT
clone_size: few; j_call: TRBJ1-2; d_call: .; v_call: TRBV5-4; cdr3_aa: CASSLGAGEVTF; cdr3_nt: TGTGCCAGCAGCTTGGGGGCGGGTGAGGTAACCTTC
clone_size: once; j_call: TRBJ1-2; d_call: .; v_call: TRBV12-3/TRBV12-4; cdr3_aa: CASSLATGYGYTF; cdr3_nt: TGTGCCAGCAGTTTGGCGACAGGCTATGGCTACACCTTC
clone_size: .; j_call: TRBJ2-7; d_call: TRBD1; v_call: TRBV5-1; cdr3_aa: CASSSRTGITYEQYF; cdr3_nt: TGCGCCAGCAGCTCCCGGACAGGGATCACCTACGAGCAGTACTTC
clone_size: .; j_call: TRBJ1-4; d_call: .; v_call: TRBV7-2; cdr3_aa: CASSLDQTGGATNEKLFF; cdr3_nt: TGTGCCAGCAGCCTAGATCAGACTGGGGGCGCAACTAATGAAAAACTGTTTTTT
clone_size: .; j_call: TRBJ2-7; d_call: .; v_call: TRBV5-6; cdr3_aa: CASSLASSYEQYF; cdr3_nt: TGTGCCAGCAGCTTGGCCAGCTCCTACGAGCAGTACTTC
clone_size: .; j_call: TRBJ2-2; d_call: .; v_call: TRBV9; cdr3_aa: CASSLGLGHNTGELFF; cdr3_nt: TGTGCCAGCAGTCTTGGGTTGGGACACAACACCGGGGAGCTGTTTTTT
clone_size: .; j_call: TRBJ2-7; d_call: TRBD1; v_call: TRBV5-6; cdr3_aa: CASSLRTGEKQYF; cdr3_nt: TGTGCCAGCAGCTTGCGCACAGGGGAAAAGCAGTACTTC
clone_size: .; j_call: TRBJ2-7; d_call: TRBD1; v_call: TRBV9; cdr3_aa: CASSGATGGYEQYF; cdr3_nt: TGTGCCAGCAGCGGCGCGACAGGGGGCTACGAGCAGTACTTC
clone_size: .; j_call: TRBJ2-1; d_call: TRBD2; v_call: TRBV6-6; cdr3_aa: CACGGPKSQASEQFF; cdr3_nt: TGTGCCTGCGGGGGGCCAAAATCTCAAGCGAGCGAGCAGTTCTTC
clone_size: .; j_call: TRBJ1-6; d_call: .; v_call: TRBV7-5; cdr3_aa: CVRSLDGRDWYNSPLHF; cdr3_nt: TGTGTCAGAAGCTTGGACGGTCGGGACTGGTATAATTCACCCCTCCACTTT
clone_size: .; j_call: TRBJ2-3; d_call: .; v_call: TRBV19; cdr3_aa: CASISSRDTQYF; cdr3_nt: TGTGCCAGTATATCGTCGAGGGATACGCAGTATTTT
clone_size: .; j_call: TRBJ1-1; d_call: .; v_call: TRBV6-2/TRBV6-3; cdr3_aa: CASSDQGKNTEAFF; cdr3_nt: TGTGCCAGCAGCGATCAGGGGAAGAACACTGAAGCTTTCTTT
clone_size: .; j_call: TRBJ2-7; d_call: .; v_call: TRBV6-5; cdr3_aa: CASSLQGTYEQYF; cdr3_nt: TGTGCCAGCAGTTTACAGGGTACCTACGAGCAGTACTTC
clone_size: .; j_call: TRBJ2-7; d_call: TRBD1; v_call: TRBV7-2; cdr3_aa: CASSRDRKGYEQYF; cdr3_nt: TGTGCCAGCAGCCGGGACAGGAAGGGGTACGAGCAGTACTTC
clone_size: once; j_call: TRBJ1-4; d_call: TRBD1; v_call: TRBV5-1; cdr3_aa: CASSLVGTGGEKLFF; cdr3_nt: TGCGCCAGCAGCTTGGTTGGGACAGGCGGTGAAAAACTGTTTTTT
clone_size: .; j_call: TRBJ1-4; d_call: .; v_call: TRBV15; cdr3_aa: CATSSWPATNEKLFF; cdr3_nt: TGTGCCACCAGCAGTTGGCCTGCAACTAATGAAAAACTGTTTTTT
clone_size: .; j_call: TRBJ1-1; d_call: TRBD1; v_call: TRBV7-2; cdr3_aa: CASSFDRVFTEAFF; cdr3_nt: TGTGCCAGCAGCTTCGACAGGGTGTTCACTGAAGCTTTCTTT
clone_size: .; j_call: TRBJ1-6; d_call: .; v_call: TRBV9; cdr3_aa: CASSVGARSSYNSPLHF; cdr3_nt: TGTGCCAGCAGCGTAGGGGCCAGAAGCTCCTATAATTCACCCCTCCACTTT
clone_size: .; j_call: TRBJ1-1; d_call: TRBD1; v_call: TRBV7-8; cdr3_aa: CASGYWTGYGWTEAFF; cdr3_nt: TGTGCCAGCGGTTACTGGACAGGGTATGGTTGGACTGAAGCTTTCTTT
clone_size: once; j_call: TRBJ2-1; d_call: TRBD1; v_call: TRBV5-6; cdr3_aa: CASSQDRRFTGEQFF; cdr3_nt: TGTGCCAGCAGCCAGGACAGGAGGTTCACGGGTGAGCAGTTCTTC
clone_size: .; j_call: TRBJ1-1; d_call: TRBD1; v_call: TRBV5-1; cdr3_aa: CASSPGTGMDTEAFF; cdr3_nt: TGCGCCAGCAGCCCCGGGACAGGGATGGACACTGAAGCTTTCTTT
clone_size: .; j_call: TRBJ2-5; d_call: TRBD1; v_call: TRBV7-2; cdr3_aa: CASSLATGVWETQYF; cdr3_nt: TGTGCCAGCAGCTTAGCGACAGGGGTATGGGAGACCCAGTACTTC
clone_size: .; j_call: TRBJ1-1; d_call: .; v_call: TRBV5-1; cdr3_aa: CASSLADMNTEAFF; cdr3_nt: TGCGCCAGCAGCTTGGCAGACATGAACACTGAAGCTTTCTTT
clone_size: .; j_call: TRBJ2-1; d_call: .; v_call: TRBV30; cdr3_aa: CAWSLATSTYNEQFF; cdr3_nt: TGTGCCTGGAGTCTAGCTACTAGCACCTACAATGAGCAGTTCTTC
clone_size: .; j_call: TRBJ2-1; d_call: .; v_call: TRBV28; cdr3_aa: CASSRPDGNNEQFF; cdr3_nt: TGTGCCAGCAGTCGCCCTGACGGGAACAATGAGCAGTTCTTC
clone_size: .; j_call: TRBJ1-2; d_call: .; v_call: TRBV27; cdr3_aa: CASSSHYGGGGYTF; cdr3_nt: TGTGCCAGCAGTTCTCATTATGGAGGAGGTGGCTACACCTTC
clone_size: once; j_call: TRBJ2-1; d_call: TRBD2; v_call: TRBV19; cdr3_aa: CASSLAGGLSSYNEQFF; cdr3_nt: TGTGCCAGTAGTCTAGCGGGGGGCCTTAGCTCCTACAATGAGCAGTTCTTC
clone_size: .; j_call: TRBJ1-2; d_call: .; v_call: TRBV28; cdr3_aa: CASTLDIVYGYTF; cdr3_nt: TGTGCCAGCACTTTGGACATCGTCTATGGCTACACCTTC
clone_size: .; j_call: TRBJ2-5; d_call: TRBD2; v_call: TRBV10-3; cdr3_aa: CAIKRAGGPQETQYF; cdr3_nt: TGTGCCATCAAACGAGCGGGGGGGCCGCAAGAGACCCAGTACTTC
clone_size: .; j_call: TRBJ1-2; d_call: .; v_call: TRBV29-1; cdr3_aa: CSVVSREYGYTF; cdr3_nt: TGCAGCGTTGTGTCGAGGGAGTATGGCTACACCTTC
clone_size: .; j_call: TRBJ2-5; d_call: TRBD1; v_call: TRBV7-6; cdr3_aa: CASSERTGSFGETQYF; cdr3_nt: TGTGCCAGCAGCGAGAGGACAGGGTCGTTCGGAGAGACCCAGTACTTC